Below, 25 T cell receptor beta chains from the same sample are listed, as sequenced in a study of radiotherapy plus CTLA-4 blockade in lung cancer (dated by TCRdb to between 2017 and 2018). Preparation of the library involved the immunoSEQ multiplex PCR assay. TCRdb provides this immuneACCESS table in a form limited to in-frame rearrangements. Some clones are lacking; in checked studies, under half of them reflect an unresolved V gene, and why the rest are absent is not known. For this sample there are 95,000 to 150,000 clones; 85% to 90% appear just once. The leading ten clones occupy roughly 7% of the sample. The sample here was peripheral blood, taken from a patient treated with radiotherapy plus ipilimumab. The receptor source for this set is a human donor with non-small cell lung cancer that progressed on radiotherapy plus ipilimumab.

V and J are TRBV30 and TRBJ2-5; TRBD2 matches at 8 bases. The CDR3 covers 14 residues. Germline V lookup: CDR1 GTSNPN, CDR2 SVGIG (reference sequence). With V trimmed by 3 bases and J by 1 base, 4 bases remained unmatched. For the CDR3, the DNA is TGTGCCTGGAGAGTTAGCGGGGTCCAAGAGACCCAGTACTTC. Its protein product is CAWRVSGVQETQYF. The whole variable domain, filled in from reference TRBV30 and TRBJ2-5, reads SQTIHQWPATLVQPVGSPLSLECTVEGTSNPNLYWYRQAAGRGLQLLFYSVGIGQISSEVPQNLSASRPQDRQFILSSKKLLLSDSGFYLCAWRVSGVQETQYFGPGTRLLVL.

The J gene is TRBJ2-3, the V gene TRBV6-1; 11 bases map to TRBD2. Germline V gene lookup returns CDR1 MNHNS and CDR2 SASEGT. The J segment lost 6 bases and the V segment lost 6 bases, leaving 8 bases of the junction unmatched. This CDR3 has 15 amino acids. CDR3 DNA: TGTGCCAGCAGCAATAGCGGGAGGGGAAGGGATACGCAGTATTTT. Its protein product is CASSNSGRGRDTQYF.

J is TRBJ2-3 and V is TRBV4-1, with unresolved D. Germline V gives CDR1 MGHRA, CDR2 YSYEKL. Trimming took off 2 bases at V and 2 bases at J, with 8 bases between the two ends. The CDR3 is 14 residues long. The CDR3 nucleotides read TGCGCCAGCAGCCAATGGGGATTCACAGATACGCAGTATTTT. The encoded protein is CASSQWGFTDTQYF.

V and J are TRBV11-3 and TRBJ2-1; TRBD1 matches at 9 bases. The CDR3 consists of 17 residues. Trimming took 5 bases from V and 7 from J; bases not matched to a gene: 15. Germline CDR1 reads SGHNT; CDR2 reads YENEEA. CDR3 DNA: TGTGCCAGCAGCCACCGCCGCGGGACAGGGACCTGGAATGAGCAGTTCTTC. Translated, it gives CASSHRRGTGTWNEQFF.

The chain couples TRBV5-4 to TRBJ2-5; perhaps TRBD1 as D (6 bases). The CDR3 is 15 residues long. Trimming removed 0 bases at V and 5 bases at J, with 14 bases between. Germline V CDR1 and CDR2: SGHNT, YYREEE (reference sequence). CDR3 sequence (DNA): TGTGCCAGCAGCTTGGATCAGGGGCGCACGGAGACCCAGTACTTC. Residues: CASSLDQGRTETQYF.

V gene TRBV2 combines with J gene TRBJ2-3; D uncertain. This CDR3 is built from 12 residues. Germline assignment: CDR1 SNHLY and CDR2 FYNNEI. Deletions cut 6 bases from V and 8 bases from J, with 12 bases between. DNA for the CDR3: TGTGCCAGCAGAGACACGCAATCTACGCAGTATTTT. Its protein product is CASRDTQSTQYF.

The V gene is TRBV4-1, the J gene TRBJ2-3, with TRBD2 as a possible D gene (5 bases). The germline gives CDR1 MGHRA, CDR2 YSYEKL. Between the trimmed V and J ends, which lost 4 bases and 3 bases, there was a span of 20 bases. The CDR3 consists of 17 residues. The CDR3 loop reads CASSPGKARRSTDTQYF. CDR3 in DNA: TGCGCCAGCAGCCCAGGAAAAGCCAGGAGGTCGACAGATACGCAGTATTTT.

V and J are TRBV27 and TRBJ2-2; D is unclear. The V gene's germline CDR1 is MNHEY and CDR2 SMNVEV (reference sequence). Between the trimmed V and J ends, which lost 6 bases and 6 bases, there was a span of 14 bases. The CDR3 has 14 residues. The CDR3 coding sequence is TGTGCCAGCAGCCCCAGAGAGGTTCCCGGGGAGCTGTTTTTT. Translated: CASSPREVPGELFF.

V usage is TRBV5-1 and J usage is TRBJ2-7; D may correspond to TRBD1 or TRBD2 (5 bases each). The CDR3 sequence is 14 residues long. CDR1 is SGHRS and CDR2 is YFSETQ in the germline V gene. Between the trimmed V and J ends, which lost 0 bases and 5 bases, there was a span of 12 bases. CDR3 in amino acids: CASSLGTGTHEQYF. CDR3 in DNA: TGCGCCAGCAGCTTGGGGACGGGGACGCACGAGCAGTACTTC.

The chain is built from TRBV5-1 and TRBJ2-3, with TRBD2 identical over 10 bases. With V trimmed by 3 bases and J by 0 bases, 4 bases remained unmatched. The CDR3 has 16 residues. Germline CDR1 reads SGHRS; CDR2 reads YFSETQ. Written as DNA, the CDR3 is TGCGCCAGCAGCTCCGGACTAGCGGCTAGCACAGATACGCAGTATTTT. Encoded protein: CASSSGLAASTDTQYF.

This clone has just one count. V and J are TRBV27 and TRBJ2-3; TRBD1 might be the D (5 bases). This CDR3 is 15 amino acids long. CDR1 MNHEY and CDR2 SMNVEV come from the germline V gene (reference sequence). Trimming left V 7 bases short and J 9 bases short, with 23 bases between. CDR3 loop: CASKRQNIPQFTQYF. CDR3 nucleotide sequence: TGTGCCAGCAAACGACAGAATATCCCACAGTTCACGCAGTATTTT.

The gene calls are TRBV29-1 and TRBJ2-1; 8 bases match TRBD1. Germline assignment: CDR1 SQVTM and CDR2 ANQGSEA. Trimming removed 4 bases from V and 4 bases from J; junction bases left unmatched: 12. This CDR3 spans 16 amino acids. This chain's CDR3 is CSVVGQGVPFYNEQFF. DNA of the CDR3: TGCAGCGTTGTCGGACAGGGAGTCCCCTTTTACAATGAGCAGTTCTTC.

The CDR3 DNA reads as TGCGCCAGCAGCCTGGGGACTAGCGGGTCCAATGAGCAGTTCTTC. Its protein product is CASSLGTSGSNEQFF. The chain employs TRBV5-1 and TRBJ2-1; TRBD2 matches 12 bases. Per the germline V gene, CDR1 is SGHRS and CDR2 is YFSETQ. V lost 4 bases to trimming and J lost 6 bases; unmatched junction nucleotides: 5. CDR3 length equals 15 residues.

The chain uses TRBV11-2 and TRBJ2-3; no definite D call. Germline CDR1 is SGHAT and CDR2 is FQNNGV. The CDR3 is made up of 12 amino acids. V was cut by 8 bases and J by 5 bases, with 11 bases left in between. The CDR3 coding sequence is TGTGCCAGCCGCTCCGTAAAAGATACGCAGTATTTT. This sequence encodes CASRSVKDTQYF.

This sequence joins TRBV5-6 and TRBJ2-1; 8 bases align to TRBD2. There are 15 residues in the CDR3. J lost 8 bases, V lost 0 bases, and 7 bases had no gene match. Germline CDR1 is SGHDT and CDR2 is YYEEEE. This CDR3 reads CASSLVGRVHDEQFF. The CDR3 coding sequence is TGTGCCAGCAGCTTGGTCGGGAGGGTCCATGATGAGCAGTTCTTC.

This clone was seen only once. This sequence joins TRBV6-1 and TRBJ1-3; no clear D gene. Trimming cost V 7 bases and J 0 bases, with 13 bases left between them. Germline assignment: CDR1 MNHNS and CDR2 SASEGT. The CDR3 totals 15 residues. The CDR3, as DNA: TGTGCCAGCAATCAGGAGTTCTTCTCTGGAAACACCATATATTTT. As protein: CASNQEFFSGNTIYF.

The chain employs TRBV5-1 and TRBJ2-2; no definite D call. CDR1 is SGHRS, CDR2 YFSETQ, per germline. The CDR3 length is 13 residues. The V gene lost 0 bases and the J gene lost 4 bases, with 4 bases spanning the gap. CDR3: CASSLDPTGELFF. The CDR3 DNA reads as TGCGCCAGCAGCTTGGACCCCACCGGGGAGCTGTTTTTT.

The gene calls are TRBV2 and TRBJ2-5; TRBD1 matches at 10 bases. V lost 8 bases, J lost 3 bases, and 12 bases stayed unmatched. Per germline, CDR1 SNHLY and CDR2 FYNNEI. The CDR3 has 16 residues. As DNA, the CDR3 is TGTGCCAGCTCCGAGAGTCAGGACAGGGGGAAAGAGACCCAGTACTTC. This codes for CASSESQDRGKETQYF.

This CDR3 reads CASSTTGARQPQHF. In DNA, the CDR3 is TGTGCCAGTAGCACGACAGGGGCAAGACAGCCCCAGCATTTT. The chain joins TRBV19 to TRBJ1-5; TRBD1 matches at 8 bases. The CDR3 is 14 amino acids. V lost 6 bases to trimming and J lost 7 bases; unmatched junction nucleotides: 8. The germline gives CDR1 LNHDA, CDR2 SQIVND (reference sequence).

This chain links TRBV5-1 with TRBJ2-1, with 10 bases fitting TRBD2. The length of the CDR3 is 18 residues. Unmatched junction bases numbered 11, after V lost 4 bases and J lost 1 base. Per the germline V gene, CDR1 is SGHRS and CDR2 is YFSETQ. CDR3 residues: CASSPRGASGSSYNEQFF. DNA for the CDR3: TGCGCCAGCAGCCCCCGGGGGGCTAGCGGGAGTTCCTACAATGAGCAGTTCTTC.

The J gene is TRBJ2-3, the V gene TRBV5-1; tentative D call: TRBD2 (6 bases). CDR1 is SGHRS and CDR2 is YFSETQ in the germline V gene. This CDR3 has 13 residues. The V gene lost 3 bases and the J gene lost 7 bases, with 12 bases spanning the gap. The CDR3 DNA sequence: TGCGCCAGCAGCTGGAGGGGCGGGTATACGCAGTATTTT. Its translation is CASSWRGGYTQYF.

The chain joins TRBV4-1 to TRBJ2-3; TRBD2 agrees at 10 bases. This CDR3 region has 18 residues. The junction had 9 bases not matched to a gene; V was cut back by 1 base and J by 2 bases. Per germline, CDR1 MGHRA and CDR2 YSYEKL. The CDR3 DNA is TGCGCCAGCAGCCAAGTTTGGCTAGCGGGAGCTTACACAGATACGCAGTATTTT. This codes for CASSQVWLAGAYTDTQYF.

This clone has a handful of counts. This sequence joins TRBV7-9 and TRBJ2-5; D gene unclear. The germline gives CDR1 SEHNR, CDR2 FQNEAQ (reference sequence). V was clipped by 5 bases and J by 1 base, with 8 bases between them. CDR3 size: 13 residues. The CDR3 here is CASSPTGQETQYF. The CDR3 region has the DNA TGTGCCAGCAGCCCGACTGGCCAAGAGACCCAGTACTTC.

In nucleotides, the CDR3 is TGTGCCAGTCTCGGGGATACGCAGTATTTT. This sequence encodes CASLGDTQYF. The J gene is TRBJ2-3, the V gene TRBV25-1; D unclear. Between the trimmed V and J ends, which lost 9 bases and 6 bases, there was a span of 7 bases. The CDR3 runs 10 residues. Germline V lookup: CDR1 MGHDK, CDR2 SYGVNS.

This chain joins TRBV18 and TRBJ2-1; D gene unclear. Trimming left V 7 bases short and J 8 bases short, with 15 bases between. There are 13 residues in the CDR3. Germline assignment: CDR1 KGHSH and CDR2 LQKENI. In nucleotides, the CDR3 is TGTGCCAGCTTCAGCAACGGGTTCCATGAGCAGTTCTTC. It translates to CASFSNGFHEQFF.